This record concerns one T cell receptor (beta chain) sequence. The antigen is not known. The samples comprised roughly 1-11 million cryopreserved PBMC ahead of DNA extraction. This sample is drawn from a study of long-term antiretroviral therapy in people with HIV. Germline CDR1 and CDR2: SGHTA and FQGTGA. V lost 2 bases to trimming and J lost 5 bases, with 18 bases between them. The CDR3 runs to 16 residues. Whole-study results and caveats: Regardless of time point, clones expanded before ART dominated the repertoire.

The immunoSEQ assay was v3.0, run at survey level. Sequencing used immunoSEQ multiplex PCR; TCRdb keeps in-frame clones, though not all of them. The sample contains about 31,000 clones, 80% to 90% of which appear only once. The rearrangement uses TRBV7-3 and TRBJ1-1; no firm D call. The clonotype was recovered from a young man with HIV. This sample comprised unsorted PBMCs, obtained 0.8 years before starting antiretroviral therapy. The CDR3 reads CASSLGPGGGRTEAFF. CDR3 bases: TGTGCCAGCAGCTTAGGCCCAGGAGGAGGGCGGACTGAAGCTTTCTTT.